These 12 T cell receptor beta chains were sequenced from one sample in a study of shared clonotypes between healthy human individuals (dated by TCRdb to 2019 to 2021). Library preparation employed the immunoSEQ multiplex PCR assay. Imported from immuneACCESS, the table was reduced by TCRdb to in-frame sequences with V and J called. These copies leave out some clones; in studies compared against another copy, an unresolved V gene accounts for under half, and the cause of the remainder is not known. The sample contains a few million clones, approximately 94% of them found a single time. The ten top clones hold around 0.14% of the sample. Sequenced input: naive CD4+ T cells sorted from blood. In the paper's terms, the cell subset or site label means: CD45RA+ positively selected. These TCRs come from a man between 18 and 35 years old in good health.

Worth noting for this clone: This sample also contains other DNA sequences that code for the same CDR3. The chain couples TRBV30 to TRBJ1-5; the D is unclear. Germline values: CDR1 GTSNPN, CDR2 SVGIG (reference sequence). This CDR3 spans 12 amino acids. V lost 0 bases and J 4 bases, leaving 4 bases between the germline ends. The CDR3 here is CAWSVPNQPQHF. Here the CDR3 DNA reads TGTGCCTGGAGTGTACCAAATCAGCCCCAGCATTTT.

The J gene is TRBJ1-1, the V gene TRBV7-9; D not resolved. Per germline, CDR1 SEHNR and CDR2 FQNEAQ (reference sequence). This CDR3 contains 12 residues. V was pared by 5 bases and J by 9 bases, with 13 bases between. The DNA for the CDR3 is TGTGCCAGCAGCCAGACAAAAGCCCAAGCTTTCTTT. Amino acid sequence: CASSQTKAQAFF.

The chain is built from TRBV5-6 and TRBJ2-2; D perhaps matches TRBD2 (6 bases). Germline lookup yields CDR1 SGHDT and CDR2 YYEEEE. V was trimmed by 4 bases and J by 7 bases, leaving 14 bases between them. This CDR3 has 14 amino acids. The CDR3 protein is CASSPRLGIGELFF. As DNA, the CDR3 is TGTGCCAGCAGCCCCCGACTAGGGATCGGGGAGCTGTTTTTT.

As concerns this clone: The same CDR3 arises from other DNA sequences in this sample as well. CDR3 nucleotide sequence: TGTGCCTGGGGACAGGGAGCCTATGGCTACACCTTC. Residues: CAWGQGAYGYTF. This sequence joins TRBV30 and TRBJ1-2, with 8 bases fitting TRBD1. This CDR3 is built from 12 residues. V shed 5 bases, J shed 4 bases, and the junction held 3 bases outside the gene matches. Germline loops: CDR1 GTSNPN, CDR2 SVGIG (reference sequence).

This clone was seen just once. The rearrangement links TRBV5-4 to TRBJ2-7, with 9 bases that match TRBD2. Germline trimming cut 0 bases from V and 0 bases from J; bases unmatched to any gene: 4. CDR1 and CDR2 from the germline V gene are SGHNT and YYREEE (reference sequence). The CDR3 runs 16 residues. The CDR3 sequence: CASSLGSGLASYEQYF. The DNA of the CDR3 is TGTGCCAGCAGCTTGGGGTCGGGACTAGCCTCCTACGAGCAGTACTTC.

The count of this clone is one. The chain couples TRBV30 to TRBJ2-1; 7 bases fit TRBD1. The V segment lost 1 base and the J segment 8 bases; nucleotides outside the gene matches: 5. The CDR3 contains 13 residues. Per germline, CDR1 GTSNPN and CDR2 SVGIG (reference sequence). The CDR3 loop reads CAWSGTGLYEQFF. CDR3 nucleotides: TGTGCCTGGAGTGGGACAGGCCTTTATGAGCAGTTCTTC.

The chain links TRBV7-2 to TRBJ2-7, with D tentatively TRBD1 (6 bases). The ends were cut back, 5 bases at V and 3 bases at J, with 17 bases in the middle. Germline assignment: CDR1 SGHTA and CDR2 FQGNSA. There are 15 residues in the CDR3. The CDR3 coding sequence is TGTGCCAGCAGCCTCCAGGGACACCTGTTCTACGAGCAGTACTTC. This gives the protein CASSLQGHLFYEQYF.

The rearrangement uses TRBV30 and TRBJ1-6; 9 nucleotides align to TRBD1. CDR1 and CDR2 from the germline V gene are GTSNPN and SVGIG (reference sequence). This CDR3 has 15 amino acids. After removal of 0 bases from V and 7 bases from J, the junction contained 4 bases not matched to a gene. The CDR3 region has the DNA TGTGCCTGGAGTGTAATTGGGACAGGGAATTCACCCCTCCACTTT. Translation gives CAWSVIGTGNSPLHF.

As regards this clone: Other DNA sequences in this specimen translate into the identical CDR3. V gene TRBV7-2 combines with J gene TRBJ1-5, with unresolved D. Germline values: CDR1 SGHTA, CDR2 FQGNSA. Deletions cut 1 base from V and 3 bases from J, with 10 bases between. The CDR3 loop spans 15 amino acids. The CDR3 sequence: CASSLGGQINQPQHF. In DNA form, the CDR3 reads TGTGCCAGCAGCTTAGGCGGGCAGATCAATCAGCCCCAGCATTTT.

The J gene is TRBJ2-6, the V gene TRBV14, with a possible D match to TRBD1 (6 bases). Germline values: CDR1 SGHDN, CDR2 FVKESK. V gave up 2 bases and J gave up 6 bases, with 20 bases separating them. This CDR3 is built from 18 residues. CDR3 sequence: CASSQYRAGADLANVLTF. CDR3 DNA sequence: TGTGCCAGCAGCCAATATAGGGCAGGGGCTGATTTGGCCAACGTCCTGACTTTC.

The rearrangement uses TRBV7-9 and TRBJ1-3; D gene ambiguous. CDR3 length: 14 residues. Trimming took off 4 bases at V and 0 bases at J, with 7 bases between the two ends. The V gene's germline CDR1 is SEHNR and CDR2 FQNEAQ (reference sequence). The CDR3 loop reads CASSSRSSGNTIYF. CDR3 nucleotide sequence: TGTGCCAGCAGCTCCAGGAGCTCTGGAAACACCATATATTTT. The variable domain in full, completed from reference TRBV7-9 and TRBJ1-3, reads DTGVSQNPRHKITKRGQNVTFRCDPISEHNRLYWYRQTLGQGPEFLTYFQNEAQLEKSRLLSDRFSAERPKGSFSTLEIQRTEQGDSAMYLCASSSRSSGNTIYFGEGSWLTVV.

This chain uses TRBV19 with TRBJ1-1, with D unresolved. The CDR3 totals 13 residues. V lost 6 bases, J lost 0 bases, and 8 bases lay in between. Germline V gene lookup returns CDR1 LNHDA and CDR2 SQIVND (reference sequence). CDR3: CASSAMVNTEAFF. CDR3 nucleotide sequence: TGTGCCAGTAGCGCCATGGTGAACACTGAAGCTTTCTTT. Full variable domain (rest looked up from reference TRBV19 and TRBJ1-1): DGGITQSPKYLFRKEGQNVTLSCEQNLNHDAMYWYRQDPGQGLRLIYYSQIVNDFQKGDIAEGYSVSREKKESFPLTVTSAQKNPTAFYLCASSAMVNTEAFFGQGTRLTVV.